This entry lists 21 T cell receptor beta chains sequenced from one sample in a study of blood T cell repertoires in COVID-19. TCRdb's table, derived via immunoSEQ multiplex PCR, lists solely in-frame clones and lacks some. Of 80,000 to 100,000 clones in the sample, around nine tenths were seen once. Sequencing input: peripheral blood. The receptors stem from a man aged 45 to 65 with acute or convalescent COVID-19.

This clone was recorded once. The chain couples TRBV5-1 to TRBJ1-6, with unresolved D. Germline CDR1 and CDR2: SGHRS and YFSETQ. The CDR3 runs to 16 residues. V lost 1 base and J 0 bases, leaving 8 bases between the germline ends. This CDR3 reads CASSLISSSYNSPLHF. CDR3 nucleotide sequence: TGCGCCAGCAGCTTGATCTCGAGCTCCTATAATTCACCCCTCCACTTT.

The chain's CDR3 is CASSLRGGSNTGELFF. CDR3 DNA sequence: TGTGCCAGCAGTTTACGGGGCGGGAGCAACACCGGGGAGCTGTTTTTT. The gene calls are TRBV27 and TRBJ2-2, with 7 nucleotides matching TRBD2. The CDR3 length is 16 residues. Germline V CDR1 and CDR2: MNHEY, SMNVEV (reference sequence). V shed 2 bases and J 2 bases; nucleotides not matched to a gene: 5.

The chain uses TRBV7-6 and TRBJ2-6, with a possible D match to TRBD2 (6 bases). Germline V lookup: CDR1 SGHVS, CDR2 FNYEAQ. CDR3 length equals 17 residues. Trimming stripped 5 bases from V and 0 bases from J, with 14 bases between. The CDR3 spells CASSPGLSSSGANVLTF. Written as DNA, the CDR3 is TGTGCCAGCAGCCCGGGACTGAGCTCCTCTGGGGCCAACGTCCTGACTTTC.

CDR3 coding DNA: TGTGCCAGCGCCTGGGACAGTTCGAACACCGGGGAGCTGTTTTTT. Its protein is CASAWDSSNTGELFF. V is TRBV18 and J is TRBJ2-2, with 7 bases identical to TRBD1. V shed 8 bases, J shed 0 bases, and the junction held 6 bases outside the gene matches. Germline V gene sequence: CDR1 KGHSH, CDR2 LQKENI. The CDR3 runs 15 residues.

V gene TRBV2 combines with J gene TRBJ1-2, with 7 bases matching TRBD1. The length of the CDR3 is 12 residues. The J segment lost 6 bases and the V segment lost 6 bases, leaving 4 bases of the junction unmatched. Germline V CDR1 and CDR2: SNHLY, FYNNEI. This chain's CDR3 is CASRKTGDGYTF. The CDR3 region has the DNA TGTGCCAGCAGGAAAACAGGGGATGGCTACACCTTC.

The CDR3 loop is CASSSRGLAGLNEQFF. The CDR3 DNA reads TGTGCCAGCAGTTCCAGGGGACTAGCGGGTCTCAATGAGCAGTTCTTC. The rearrangement joins TRBV6-6 to TRBJ2-1, with 12 positions matching TRBD2. Germline-derived CDR1 and CDR2 are MNHNY and SVGAGI (reference sequence). V trimming: 4 bases; J trimming: 6 bases; junction bases outside the gene matches: 7. The CDR3 covers 16 residues.

The chain carries TRBV7-8 and TRBJ2-1; 11 bases align to TRBD2. CDR1 is SGHVS and CDR2 is FQNEAQ in the germline V gene. This CDR3 spans 12 amino acids. Trimming cost V 1 base and J 13 bases; bases outside gene matches: 0. In DNA, the CDR3 is TGTGCCAGCAGCTTAGGACTAGCGGGACAGTTCTTC. Its protein product is CASSLGLAGQFF.

This sequence joins TRBV5-4 and TRBJ2-5, with 9 bases matching TRBD1. This CDR3 region has 15 residues. V lost 4 bases and J lost 5; bases outside the gene matches: 9. Germline CDR1 SGHNT, CDR2 YYREEE (reference sequence). CDR3 coding DNA: TGTGCCAGCAGCCGTCAACAGGGGGCTAGCGAGACCCAGTACTTC. It yields the protein CASSRQQGASETQYF.

A single count supports this clone. A read error may produce the germline difference seen at one junction end. The chain carries TRBV24-1 and TRBJ2-2; 7 bases match TRBD1. The CDR3 covers 14 residues. CDR1 and CDR2 (germline): KGHDR, SFDVKD. The CDR3 loop reads CATRPTGNAGELFF. The CDR3 DNA is TGTGCCACCAGACCGACAGGGAACGCCGGGGAGCTGTTTTTT.

The rearrangement links TRBV5-6 to TRBJ2-1, with D perhaps matching TRBD2 (5 bases). Germline CDR1 SGHDT, CDR2 YYEEEE. Trimming cost V 2 bases and J 9 bases, with 21 bases left between them. The CDR3 spans 16 residues. This chain's CDR3 is CASSFASGGPGGEQFF. The CDR3 DNA follows: TGTGCCAGCAGCTTCGCGTCAGGAGGTCCGGGTGGTGAGCAGTTCTTC. Full variable domain (remainder filled in from reference TRBV5-6 and TRBJ2-1): DAGVTQSPTHLIKTRGQQVTLRCSPKSGHDTVSWYQQALGQGPQFIFQYYEEEERQRGNFPDRFSGHQFPNYSSELNVNALLLGDSALYLCASSFASGGPGGEQFFGPGTRLTVL.

The chain combines TRBV7-2 with TRBJ1-4, with TRBD1 matching over 7 bases. V gave up 1 base and J gave up 3 bases; unmatched junction bases: 2. Germline V gene sequence: CDR1 SGHTA, CDR2 FQGNSA. This CDR3 region has 15 residues. The CDR3 is CASSLVGTANEKLFF. In DNA form, the CDR3 reads TGTGCCAGCAGCTTAGTAGGGACAGCTAATGAAAAACTGTTTTTT.

The gene calls are TRBV7-9 and TRBJ2-7, with 13 nucleotides matching TRBD2. Trimming took 4 bases from V and 5 from J; bases not matched to a gene: 11. Germline V CDR1 and CDR2: SEHNR, FQNEAQ (reference sequence). The CDR3 extends over 17 amino acids. The DNA of the CDR3 is TGTGCCAGCAGCTCCGCCCCCCGGACTAGCGGGAGACACGAGCAGTACTTC. This encodes CASSSAPRTSGRHEQYF. Variable domain in full (rest from reference TRBV7-9 and TRBJ2-7): DTGVSQNPRHKITKRGQNVTFRCDPISEHNRLYWYRQTLGQGPEFLTYFQNEAQLEKSRLLSDRFSAERPKGSFSTLEIQRTEQGDSAMYLCASSSAPRTSGRHEQYFGPGTRLTVT.

V gene TRBV5-8 combines with J gene TRBJ1-4, with 7 bases that match TRBD1. With 3 bases clipped from V and 1 base from J, the junction kept 9 bases outside the gene matches. The CDR3 loop spans 17 amino acids. Germline lookup yields CDR1 SGHTS and CDR2 YDEGEE. CDR3 residues: CASSSYRGLGTNEKLFF. The DNA for the CDR3 is TGTGCCAGCAGCTCCTACAGGGGTCTCGGAACTAATGAAAAACTGTTTTTT.

The chain carries TRBV7-3 and TRBJ2-1; 10 nucleotides align to TRBD2. The CDR3 extends over 17 amino acids. Per germline, CDR1 SGHTA and CDR2 FQGTGA. Trimming cost V 5 bases and J 6 bases; bases outside gene matches: 13. The CDR3 is CASSPDRLAGGGNEQFF. The CDR3, as DNA: TGTGCCAGCAGCCCCGACCGACTAGCGGGTGGGGGCAATGAGCAGTTCTTC. Variable domain in full (rest from reference TRBV7-3 and TRBJ2-1): GAGVSQTPSNKVTEKGKYVELRCDPISGHTALYWYRQSLGQGPEFLIYFQGTGAADDSGLPNDRFFAVRPEGSVSTLKIQRTERGDSAVYLCASSPDRLAGGGNEQFFGPGTRLTVL.

This chain joins TRBV13 and TRBJ2-5, with 9 bases fitting TRBD2. CDR3 length equals 12 residues. The J segment lost 5 bases and the V segment lost 6 bases, leaving 1 base of the junction unmatched. CDR1 is PRHDT and CDR2 is FYEKMQ in the germline V gene (reference sequence). In nucleotides, the CDR3 is TGTGCCAGCAGTACTAGCGGGGAGACCCAGTACTTC. This translates into CASSTSGETQYF. Drawing the rest from reference TRBV13 and TRBJ2-5, the complete variable domain is AAGVIQSPRHLIKEKRETATLKCYPIPRHDTVYWYQQGPGQDPQFLISFYEKMQSDKGSIPDRFSAQQFSDYHSELNMSSLELGDSALYFCASSTSGETQYFGPGTRLLVL.

This clone was seen once. V is TRBV5-1 and J is TRBJ2-3; D may be TRBD2 (5 bases). CDR1 is SGHRS and CDR2 is YFSETQ in the germline V gene. The V end was cut by 1 base, the J end by 1 base, with 28 bases between. The CDR3 covers 21 residues. CDR3 nucleotide sequence: TGCGCCAGCAGCTTGCCGCCCAGAGAGGGCCGTCGGCGGCCGGGCACAGATACGCAGTATTTT. This translates into CASSLPPREGRRRPGTDTQYF.

This chain links TRBV14 with TRBJ2-1; the match to TRBD2 covers 9 bases. The ends lost 4 bases at V and 0 bases at J; junction bases unmatched: 4. The CDR3 runs to 16 residues. Germline V gene sequence: CDR1 SGHDN, CDR2 FVKESK. In DNA form, the CDR3 reads TGTGCCAGCAGCCCTGGGACTAGCCTCTCCTACAATGAGCAGTTCTTC. Protein: CASSPGTSLSYNEQFF.

The chain combines TRBV30 with TRBJ1-4; possibly TRBD1 for D (6 bases). V was pared by 1 base and J by 8 bases, with 14 bases between. The CDR3 has 14 residues. In germline, CDR1 is GTSNPN, CDR2 SVGIG (reference sequence). In DNA form, the CDR3 reads TGTGCCTGGAGTGGGGACATCCGCGGCGAAAAACTGTTTTTT. Its translation: CAWSGDIRGEKLFF.

J is TRBJ1-5 and V is TRBV15, with TRBD1 as a possible D gene (5 bases). The V gene lost 1 base and the J gene lost 0 bases, with 7 bases spanning the gap. Germline CDR1 reads LNHNV; CDR2 reads YYDKDF (reference sequence). The CDR3 is 15 amino acids. The CDR3 here is CATSRARASNQPQHF. The CDR3 DNA sequence: TGTGCCACCAGCAGAGCCAGGGCTAGCAATCAGCCCCAGCATTTT.

The chain combines TRBV7-3 with TRBJ2-3; the D gene is possibly TRBD2 (6 bases). CDR3 length equals 14 residues. Germline values: CDR1 SGHTA, CDR2 FQGTGA. The V gene lost 5 bases and the J gene lost 2 bases, with 11 bases spanning the gap. The CDR3 loop reads CASSPGTYTDTQYF. DNA of the CDR3: TGTGCCAGCAGCCCCGGGACTTACACAGATACGCAGTATTTT.

The chain employs TRBV19 and TRBJ1-1, with TRBD1 as a possible D gene (5 bases). V lost 5 bases, J lost 7 bases, and 14 bases lay in between. Germline V lookup: CDR1 LNHDA, CDR2 SQIVND (reference sequence). This CDR3 is built from 13 residues. Here the CDR3 DNA reads TGTGCCAGTAGTGCCCGACAGTTGCTTGAAGCTTTCTTT. Amino acids: CASSARQLLEAFF.